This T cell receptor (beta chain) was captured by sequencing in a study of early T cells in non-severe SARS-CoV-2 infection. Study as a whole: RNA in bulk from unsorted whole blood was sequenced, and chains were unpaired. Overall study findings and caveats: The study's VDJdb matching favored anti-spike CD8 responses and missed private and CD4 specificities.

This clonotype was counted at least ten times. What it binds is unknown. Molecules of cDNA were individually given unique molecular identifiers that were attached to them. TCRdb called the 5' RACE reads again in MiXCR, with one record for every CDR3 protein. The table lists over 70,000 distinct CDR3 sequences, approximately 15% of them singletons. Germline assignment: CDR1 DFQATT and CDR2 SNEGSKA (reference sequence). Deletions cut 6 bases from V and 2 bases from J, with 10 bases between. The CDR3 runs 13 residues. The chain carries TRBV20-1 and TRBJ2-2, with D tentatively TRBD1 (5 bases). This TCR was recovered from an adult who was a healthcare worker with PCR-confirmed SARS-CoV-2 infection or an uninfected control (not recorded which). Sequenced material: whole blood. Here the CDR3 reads CSARQRNTGELFF. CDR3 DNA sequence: TGCAGTGCAAGACAGCGAAACACCGGGGAGCTGTTTTTT.